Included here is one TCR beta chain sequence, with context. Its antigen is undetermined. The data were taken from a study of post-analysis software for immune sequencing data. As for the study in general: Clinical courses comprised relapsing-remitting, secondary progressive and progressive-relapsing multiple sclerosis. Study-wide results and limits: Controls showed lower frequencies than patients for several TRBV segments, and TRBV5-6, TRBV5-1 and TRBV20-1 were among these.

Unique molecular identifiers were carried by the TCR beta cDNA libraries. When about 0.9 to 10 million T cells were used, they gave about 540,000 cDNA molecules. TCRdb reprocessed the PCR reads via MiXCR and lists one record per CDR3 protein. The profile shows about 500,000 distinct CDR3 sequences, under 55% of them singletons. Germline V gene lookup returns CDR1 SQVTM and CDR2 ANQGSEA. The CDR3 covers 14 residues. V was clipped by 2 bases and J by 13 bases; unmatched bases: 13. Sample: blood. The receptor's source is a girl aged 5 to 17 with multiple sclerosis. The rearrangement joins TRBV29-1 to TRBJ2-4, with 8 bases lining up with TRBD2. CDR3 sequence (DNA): TGCAGCGTTGAACGGAGACTAGCGTGGAATGAGCAGTACTTC. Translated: CSVERRLAWNEQYF.